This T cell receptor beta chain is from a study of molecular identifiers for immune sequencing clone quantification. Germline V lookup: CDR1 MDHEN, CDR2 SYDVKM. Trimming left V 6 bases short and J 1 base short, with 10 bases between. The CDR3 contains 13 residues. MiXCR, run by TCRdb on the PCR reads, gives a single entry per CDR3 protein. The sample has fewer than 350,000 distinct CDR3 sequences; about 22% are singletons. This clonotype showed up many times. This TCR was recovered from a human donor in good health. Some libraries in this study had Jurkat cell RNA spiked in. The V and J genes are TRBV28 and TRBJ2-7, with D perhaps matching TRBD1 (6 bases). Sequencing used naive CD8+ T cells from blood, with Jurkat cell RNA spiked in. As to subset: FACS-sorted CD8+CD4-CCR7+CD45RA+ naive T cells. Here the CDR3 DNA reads TGTGCCAGCAGCGCCACAGGGTCCTACGAGCAGTACTTC. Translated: CASSATGSYEQYF.